The 20 T cell receptor beta chains below were found in one sample sequenced in a study of T cells in tumors and immune-related adverse events. The table came from immunoSEQ multiplex PCR; TCRdb's copy has only in-frame clones and leaves some out. The data contain roughly 24,000 clones, 90% to 95% of them singletons. The sample consisted of lymph node tissue, taken from a patient treated with anti-PD-1 therapy. The receptor set was obtained from a female donor with metastatic renal cell carcinoma.

The chain carries TRBV14 and TRBJ1-4; TRBD1 aligns across 8 bases. The V segment lost 1 base and the J segment 8 bases; nucleotides outside the gene matches: 9. The CDR3 contains 16 residues. CDR1 is SGHDN and CDR2 is FVKESK in the germline V gene. The CDR3 DNA follows: TGTGCCAGCAGCCAAGGGGTGGACAGGGCCTCCGAAAAACTGTTTTTT. Encoded protein: CASSQGVDRASEKLFF.

The chain uses TRBV10-1 and TRBJ2-1; 11 bases line up with TRBD2. Germline trimming cut 5 bases from V and 4 bases from J; bases unmatched to any gene: 1. This CDR3 is built from 14 residues. CDR1 and CDR2 (germline): WNHNN, SYGVQD (reference sequence). The CDR3 here is CASSPSGGYNEQFF. CDR3 coding DNA: TGCGCCAGCAGTCCTAGCGGGGGGTACAATGAGCAGTTCTTC.

The CDR3, as DNA: TGTGCCAGCAGTGACTTCCCGGGGGTGAACACTGAAGCTTTCTTT. This encodes CASSDFPGVNTEAFF. This rearrangement joins TRBV6-4 to TRBJ1-1; TRBD1 is a possible D gene (5 bases). Germline V gene lookup returns CDR1 MRHNA and CDR2 SNTAGT. CDR3 length: 15 amino acids. V lost 1 base, J lost 0 bases, and 9 bases lay in between.

In DNA, the CDR3 is TGTGCCAGCAGCTTGTCTGACGGGGGGAATACGCAGTATTTT. Translation gives CASSLSDGGNTQYF. The J gene is TRBJ2-3, the V gene TRBV11-3, with 7 bases matching TRBD2. CDR3 size: 14 residues. The J segment lost 7 bases and the V segment lost 3 bases, leaving 7 bases of the junction unmatched. From germline, CDR1 is SGHNT and CDR2 YENEEA.

This clone was counted once. This chain links TRBV6-5 with TRBJ1-2, with 8 bases identical to TRBD1. The CDR3 is made up of 14 amino acids. Germline V gene sequence: CDR1 MNHEY, CDR2 SVGAGI. V shed 0 bases, J shed 3 bases, and the junction held 0 bases outside the gene matches. CDR3 residues: CASSYSGQDYGYTF. Here the CDR3 DNA reads TGTGCCAGCAGTTACTCGGGACAGGACTATGGCTACACCTTC.

This chain connects TRBV5-6 to TRBJ2-5, with D perhaps matching TRBD2 (6 bases). V was cut by 7 bases and J by 3 bases, with 19 bases left in between. CDR1 SGHDT and CDR2 YYEEEE come from the germline V gene. CDR3 length: 15 amino acids. CDR3 nucleotides: TGTGCCAGCGACGCGGGGTCGGACCTTGAAGAGACCCAGTACTTC. The encoded protein is CASDAGSDLEETQYF. Full variable domain (rest looked up from reference TRBV5-6 and TRBJ2-5): DAGVTQSPTHLIKTRGQQVTLRCSPKSGHDTVSWYQQALGQGPQFIFQYYEEEERQRGNFPDRFSGHQFPNYSSELNVNALLLGDSALYLCASDAGSDLEETQYFGPGTRLLVL.

V is TRBV5-1 and J is TRBJ1-1; 8 bases align to TRBD1. V was clipped by 4 bases and J by 4 bases; unmatched bases: 6. In germline, CDR1 is SGHRS, CDR2 YFSETQ. The CDR3 has 14 amino acids. CDR3 DNA: TGCGCCAGCAGCATGACAGGGGATGGCACTGAAGCTTTCTTT. The encoded protein is CASSMTGDGTEAFF.

A single count supports this clone. The CDR3 nucleotides are TGTGCCAGCAGCAAAGCATATCAGGGGACCTACGAGCAGTACTTC. Translating gives CASSKAYQGTYEQYF. The rearrangement joins TRBV21-1 to TRBJ2-7; the table's TRBD1 call for D was not verified on the DNA. TRBV21-1 is a documented pseudogene. CDR3 length: 15 residues.

V usage is TRBV2 and J usage is TRBJ2-3; D is unresolved. Germline lookup yields CDR1 SNHLY and CDR2 FYNNEI. CDR3 length: 13 amino acids. Trimming pared 1 base from V and 8 bases from J, leaving 10 bases between. The chain's CDR3 is CASSEVGLGTQYF. The CDR3 bases are TGTGCCAGCAGTGAAGTGGGTTTAGGTACGCAGTATTTT.

This chain connects TRBV6-6 to TRBJ1-1; 8 bases are shared with TRBD1. From germline, CDR1 is MNHNY and CDR2 SVGAGI (reference sequence). The CDR3 contains 14 residues. J was trimmed by 2 bases and V by 7 bases; bases with no gene match: 6. CDR3 sequence (DNA): TGTGCCAGCAATGACAGGGGAGGTAACACTGAAGCTTTCTTT. This encodes CASNDRGGNTEAFF.

V is TRBV15 and J is TRBJ2-1, with 10 bases that match TRBD2. The V and J ends lost 4 bases and 5 bases, in that order; junction bases with no gene match: 8. The CDR3 runs 16 residues. Germline CDR1 is LNHNV and CDR2 is YYDKDF (reference sequence). CDR3 loop: CATSKPGTSVDNEQFF. In DNA form, the CDR3 reads TGTGCCACCAGCAAGCCCGGGACTAGCGTTGACAATGAGCAGTTCTTC.

The rearrangement joins TRBV29-1 to TRBJ2-2, with D unclear. This CDR3 contains 14 residues. V was trimmed by 5 bases and J by 0 bases, leaving 10 bases between them. In germline, CDR1 is SQVTM, CDR2 ANQGSEA. The CDR3 loop reads CSVFEDPNTGELFF. CDR3 DNA: TGCAGCGTTTTTGAGGACCCGAACACCGGGGAGCTGTTTTTT.

The rearrangement joins TRBV5-8 to TRBJ1-5; TRBD1 matches 9 bases. The CDR3 contains 15 residues. V was clipped by 4 bases and J by 4 bases; unmatched bases: 6. Germline loops: CDR1 SGHTS, CDR2 YDEGEE. The CDR3 coding sequence is TGTGCCAGCAGCGCCTCCGGGACAGGGAATCAGCCCCAGCATTTT. Translating it yields CASSASGTGNQPQHF.

V and J are TRBV10-2 and TRBJ2-7; 7 positions match TRBD1. The V segment lost 4 bases and the J segment 1 base; nucleotides outside the gene matches: 7. CDR3 length: 15 amino acids. Per germline, CDR1 WSHSY and CDR2 SAAADI. DNA of the CDR3: TGCGCCAGCAGTGGTCCGGGACAGAGATCCTACGAGCAGTACTTC. It yields the protein CASSGPGQRSYEQYF.

This clone was seen a single time. This chain uses TRBV5-4 with TRBJ1-3; D unresolved. Germline V gene data show CDR1 as SGHNT and CDR2 as YYREEE (reference sequence). The V end lost 0 bases, the J end lost 0 bases, and 10 bases lay between the germline ends. This CDR3 comprises 16 residues. This CDR3 is CASSLEWGNSGNTIYF. The CDR3 bases are TGTGCCAGCAGCTTGGAATGGGGAAACTCTGGAAACACCATATATTTT.

The V call is TRBV6-1, the J call TRBJ1-5; a possible D gene is TRBD1 (5 bases). CDR1 is MNHNS, CDR2 SASEGT, per germline. This CDR3 contains 14 residues. The V gene lost 3 bases and the J gene lost 0 bases, with 6 bases spanning the gap. The CDR3 is CASSETVSNQPQHF. The CDR3 bases are TGTGCCAGCAGTGAGACAGTTAGCAATCAGCCCCAGCATTTT.

The chain employs TRBV29-1 and TRBJ2-5; the match to TRBD1 covers 7 bases. The germline gives CDR1 SQVTM, CDR2 ANQGSEA. The V segment lost 7 bases and the J segment 3 bases; nucleotides outside the gene matches: 11. The CDR3 is 14 amino acids. CDR3 sequence reads: CSGTTGAREETQYF. CDR3 DNA: TGCAGCGGTACCACAGGGGCCAGAGAAGAGACCCAGTACTTC.

In its sample, this clone was seen a few times. The chain uses TRBV28 and TRBJ1-5, with a weak D call TRBD1 (6 bases). CDR3 length: 16 residues. Per the germline V gene, CDR1 is MDHEN and CDR2 is SYDVKM. Trimming cost V 6 bases and J 0 bases, with 15 bases left between them. CDR3 DNA: TGTGCCAGCAGCAGTATAGACAGGTATAGCAATCAGCCCCAGCATTTT. It yields the protein CASSSIDRYSNQPQHF.

This clone was counted a single time. This sequence joins TRBV11-1 and TRBJ2-5, with 10 bases that match TRBD2. J gave up 0 bases and V 4 bases, and 11 bases lay outside the gene matches. Germline CDR1 reads SGHAT; CDR2 reads FQDESV (reference sequence). The CDR3 length is 18 residues. The CDR3 here is CASSYQGRTSGHQETQYF. The CDR3 DNA reads as TGTGCCAGCAGCTATCAAGGAAGGACTAGCGGCCACCAAGAGACCCAGTACTTC. The full variable domain, rest sourced from reference TRBV11-1 and TRBJ2-5, is EAEVAQSPRYKITEKSQAVAFWCDPISGHATLYWYRQILGQGPELLVQFQDESVVDDSQLPKDRFSAERLKGVDSTLKIQPAELGDSAMYLCASSYQGRTSGHQETQYFGPGTRLLVL.

V and J are TRBV11-3 and TRBJ2-1; D tentatively fits TRBD1 or TRBD2 (5 bases each). CDR3 length equals 14 residues. V was pared by 3 bases and J by 5 bases, with 11 bases between. The germline CDR1 and CDR2 sequences are SGHNT and YENEEA. The CDR3 DNA is TGTGCCAGCAGCTTCTCGAGAGGGGACAATGAGCAGTTCTTC. It encodes CASSFSRGDNEQFF.